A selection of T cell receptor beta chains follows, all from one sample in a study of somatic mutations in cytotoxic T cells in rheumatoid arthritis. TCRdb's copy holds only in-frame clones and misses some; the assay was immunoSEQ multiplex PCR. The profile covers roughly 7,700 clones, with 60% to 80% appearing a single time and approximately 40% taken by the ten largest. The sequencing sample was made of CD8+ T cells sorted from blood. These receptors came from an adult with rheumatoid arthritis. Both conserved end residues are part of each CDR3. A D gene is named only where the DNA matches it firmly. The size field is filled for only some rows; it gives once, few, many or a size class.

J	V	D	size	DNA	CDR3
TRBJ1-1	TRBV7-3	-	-	TGTGCCAGCAGCCCCCCCTCCGGTGAAGCTTTCTTT	CASSPPSGEAFF
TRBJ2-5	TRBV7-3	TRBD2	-	TGTGCCAGCAGCTATAGCGGGTCTCAAGAGACCCAGTACTTC	CASSYSGSQETQYF
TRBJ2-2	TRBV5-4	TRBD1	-	TGTGCCAGCAGTCCCGGGACAGGGGGCTTTACCGGGGAGCTGTTTTTT	CASSPGTGGFTGELFF
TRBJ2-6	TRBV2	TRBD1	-	TGTGCCAGCAGCGGTGGACAGGGGGTACCTAACGTCCTGACTTTC	CASSGGQGVPNVLTF
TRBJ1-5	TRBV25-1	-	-	TGTGCCAGCAGTGATTTAGGAGGGGATCAGCCCCAGCATTTT	CASSDLGGDQPQHF
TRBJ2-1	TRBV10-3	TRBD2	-	TGTGCCATCAGTGACCCAAGCGGGGAGTCCTACAATGAGCAGTTCTTC	CAISDPSGESYNEQFF
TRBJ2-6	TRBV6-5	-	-	TGTGCCAGCAGTCGAGACAGTTCTGGGGCCAACGTCCTGACTTTC	CASSRDSSGANVLTF
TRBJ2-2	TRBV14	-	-	TGTGCCAGCAGCCAAGCCGCGGTGGCAGCGGGTAACACCGGGGAGCTGTTTTTT	CASSQAAVAAGNTGELFF
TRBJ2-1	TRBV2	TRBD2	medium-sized	TGTGCCATTAGCGGGAGGATTCGGAATGAGCAGTTCTTC	CAISGRIRNEQFF
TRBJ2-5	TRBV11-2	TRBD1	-	TGTGCCAGCAGTGTCGGGTCAGGGGGAGAGACCCAGTACTTC	CASSVGSGGETQYF
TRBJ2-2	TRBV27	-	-	TGTGCCAGCAGTATCCATGGTGGGGGGACGGGAGAGTTGGACGGGGAGCTGTTTTTT	CASSIHGGGTGELDGELFF
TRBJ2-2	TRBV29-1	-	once	TGCAGCGTTTGGGGGCCGGCCGGCAAGCTGTTTTTT	CSVWGPAGKLFF
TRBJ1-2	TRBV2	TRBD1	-	TGTGCCAGCAGTGACGGGACAGATTATGGCTACACCTTC	CASSDGTDYGYTF
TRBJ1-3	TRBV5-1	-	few	TGCGCCAGCAGCTCGGCCTTACCGGGGGAATCTGGAAACACCATATATTTT	CASSSALPGESGNTIYF
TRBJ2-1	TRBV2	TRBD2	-	TGTGCCAGCAGTGAATGGGCTAGCGGGAGTTATTCCCTCAGCAGCAGCGAGCAGTTCTTC	CASSEWASGSYSLSSSEQFF
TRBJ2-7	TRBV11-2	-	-	TGTGCCAGCAGCTTAGGGCCAGGGACCTACGAGCAGTACTTC	CASSLGPGTYEQYF
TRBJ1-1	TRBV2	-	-	TGTGCCAGCAGCGCCGACCTGAACACTGAAGCTTTCTTT	CASSADLNTEAFF
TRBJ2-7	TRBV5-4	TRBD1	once	TGTGCCAGCAGCTATACAGGGGAGAGCTACGAGCAGTACTTC	CASSYTGESYEQYF
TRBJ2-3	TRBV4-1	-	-	TGCGCCAGCAGCCAAGAGACTAGCACAGATACGCAGTATTTT	CASSQETSTDTQYF
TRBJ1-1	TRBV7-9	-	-	TGTGCCAGCAGCTGGGAGAGACCGGGCCTTTTCTTT	CASSWERPGLFF
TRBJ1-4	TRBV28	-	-	TGTGCCAGCAGTCGGGACCCAGTGGGAGAAAAACTGTTTTTT	CASSRDPVGEKLFF
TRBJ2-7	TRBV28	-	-	TGTGCCAGCAGTTTAACGGGACACCAGACCTCCTCCTACGAGCAGTACTTC	CASSLTGHQTSSYEQYF
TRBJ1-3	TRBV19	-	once	TGTGCCAGTAAAAAGGACGGACTCCTTGGAAACACCATATATTTT	CASKKDGLLGNTIYF
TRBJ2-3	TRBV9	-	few	TGTGCCAGCAGCCCCTACTATTCAGGGGATACGCAGTATTTT	CASSPYYSGDTQYF
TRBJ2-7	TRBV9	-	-	TGTGCCAGCAGCGTAGCATACCGGGGATCCGAGCAGTACTTC	CASSVAYRGSEQYF
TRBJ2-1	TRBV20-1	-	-	TGCAGTGCTAGATACAATGAGCAGTTCTTC	CSARYNEQFF
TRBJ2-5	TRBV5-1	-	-	TGCGCCAGCAGCCCGAACGATGGGGAGACCCAGTACTTC	CASSPNDGETQYF